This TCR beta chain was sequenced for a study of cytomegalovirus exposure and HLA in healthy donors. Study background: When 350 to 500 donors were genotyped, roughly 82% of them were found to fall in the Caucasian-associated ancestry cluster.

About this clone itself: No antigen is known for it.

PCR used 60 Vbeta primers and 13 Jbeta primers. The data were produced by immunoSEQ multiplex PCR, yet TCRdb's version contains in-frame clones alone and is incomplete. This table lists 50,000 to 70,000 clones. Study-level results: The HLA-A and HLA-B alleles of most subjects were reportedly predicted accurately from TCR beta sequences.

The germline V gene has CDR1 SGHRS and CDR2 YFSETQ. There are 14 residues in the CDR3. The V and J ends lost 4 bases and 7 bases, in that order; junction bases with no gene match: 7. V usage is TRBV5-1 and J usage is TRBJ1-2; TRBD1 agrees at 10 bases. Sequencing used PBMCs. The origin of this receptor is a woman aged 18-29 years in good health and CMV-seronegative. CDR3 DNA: TGCGCCAGCAGCCCAGAGACAGGGGGCCTTGGCTACACCTTC. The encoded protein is CASSPETGGLGYTF.